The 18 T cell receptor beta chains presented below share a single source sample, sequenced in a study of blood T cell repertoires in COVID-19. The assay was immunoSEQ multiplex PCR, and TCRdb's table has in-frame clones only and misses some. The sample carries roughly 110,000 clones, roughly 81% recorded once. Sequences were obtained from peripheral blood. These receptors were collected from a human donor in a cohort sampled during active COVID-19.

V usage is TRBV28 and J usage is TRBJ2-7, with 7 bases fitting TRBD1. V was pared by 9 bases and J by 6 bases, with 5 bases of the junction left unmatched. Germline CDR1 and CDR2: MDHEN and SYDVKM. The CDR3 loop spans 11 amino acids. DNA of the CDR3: TGTGCCAGTCGACAGGGCCGCGAGCAGTACTTC. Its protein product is CASRQGREQYF.

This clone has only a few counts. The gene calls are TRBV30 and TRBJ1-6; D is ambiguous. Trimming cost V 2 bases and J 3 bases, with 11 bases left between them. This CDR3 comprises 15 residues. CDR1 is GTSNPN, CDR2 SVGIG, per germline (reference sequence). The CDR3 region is CAWSFPGNYNSPLHF. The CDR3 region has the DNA TGTGCCTGGAGTTTCCCGGGAAACTATAATTCACCCCTCCACTTT.

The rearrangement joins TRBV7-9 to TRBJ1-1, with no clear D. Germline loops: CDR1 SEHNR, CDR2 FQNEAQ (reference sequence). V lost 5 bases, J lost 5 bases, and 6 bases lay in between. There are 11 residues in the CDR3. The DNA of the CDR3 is TGTGCCAGCAGCCTCCTAACTGAAGCTTTCTTT. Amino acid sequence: CASSLLTEAFF. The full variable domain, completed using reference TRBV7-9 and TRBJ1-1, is DTGVSQNPRHKITKRGQNVTFRCDPISEHNRLYWYRQTLGQGPEFLTYFQNEAQLEKSRLLSDRFSAERPKGSFSTLEIQRTEQGDSAMYLCASSLLTEAFFGQGTRLTVV.

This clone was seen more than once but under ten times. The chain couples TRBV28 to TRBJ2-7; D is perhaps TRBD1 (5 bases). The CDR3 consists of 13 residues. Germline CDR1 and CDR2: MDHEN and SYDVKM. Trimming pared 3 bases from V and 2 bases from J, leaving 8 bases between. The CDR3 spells CASSLTVAYEQYF. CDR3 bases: TGTGCCAGCAGTTTGACAGTAGCCTACGAGCAGTACTTC.

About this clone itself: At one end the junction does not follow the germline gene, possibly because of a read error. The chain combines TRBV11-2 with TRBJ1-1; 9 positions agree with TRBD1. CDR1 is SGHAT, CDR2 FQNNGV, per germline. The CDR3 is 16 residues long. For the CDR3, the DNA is TGTGCCAGCAGCCTAGACGACAGGGGGGACAACACTGAAGCTTTCTTT. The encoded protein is CASSLDDRGDNTEAFF.

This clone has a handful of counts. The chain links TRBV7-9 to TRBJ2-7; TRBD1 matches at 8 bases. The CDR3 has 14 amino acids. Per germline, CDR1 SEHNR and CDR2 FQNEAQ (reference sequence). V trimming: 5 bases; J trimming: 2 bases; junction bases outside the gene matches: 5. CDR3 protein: CASSQTGATYEQYF. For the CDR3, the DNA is TGTGCCAGCAGCCAGACAGGGGCAACCTACGAGCAGTACTTC.

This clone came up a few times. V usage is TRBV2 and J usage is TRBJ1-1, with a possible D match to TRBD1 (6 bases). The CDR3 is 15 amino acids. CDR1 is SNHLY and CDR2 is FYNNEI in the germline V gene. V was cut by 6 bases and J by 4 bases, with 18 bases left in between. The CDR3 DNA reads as TGTGCCAGCAGCACGCAGGGGAGCGTGGGCACTGAAGCTTTCTTT. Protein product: CASSTQGSVGTEAFF.

The DNA for the CDR3 is TGCGCCAGCAGCTTGGCGAGCAATCAGCCCCAGCATTTT. Its protein product is CASSLASNQPQHF. The rearrangement uses TRBV5-1 and TRBJ1-5; no clear D. This CDR3 region has 13 residues. Germline loops: CDR1 SGHRS, CDR2 YFSETQ. Deletions cut 0 bases from V and 1 base from J, with 2 bases between.

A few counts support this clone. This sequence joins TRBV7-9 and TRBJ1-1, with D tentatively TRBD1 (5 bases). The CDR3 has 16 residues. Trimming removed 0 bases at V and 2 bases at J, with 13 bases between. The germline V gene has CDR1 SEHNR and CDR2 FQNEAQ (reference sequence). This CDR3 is CASSLATASSNTEAFF. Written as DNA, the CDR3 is TGTGCCAGCAGCTTAGCGACAGCCAGTTCAAACACTGAAGCTTTCTTT.

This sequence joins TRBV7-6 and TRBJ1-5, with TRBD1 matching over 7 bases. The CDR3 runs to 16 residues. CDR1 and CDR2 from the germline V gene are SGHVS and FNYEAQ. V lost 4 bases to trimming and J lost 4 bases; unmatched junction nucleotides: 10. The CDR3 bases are TGTGCCAGCAGCTCATCGTTAGGGACAGCTAATCAGCCCCAGCATTTT. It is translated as CASSSSLGTANQPQHF.

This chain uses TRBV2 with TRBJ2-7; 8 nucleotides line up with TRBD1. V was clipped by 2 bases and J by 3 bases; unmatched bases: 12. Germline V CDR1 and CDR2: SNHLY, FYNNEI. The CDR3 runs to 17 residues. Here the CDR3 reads CASSELETGAHFYEQYF. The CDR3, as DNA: TGTGCCAGCAGTGAACTTGAGACAGGGGCGCACTTCTACGAGCAGTACTTC.

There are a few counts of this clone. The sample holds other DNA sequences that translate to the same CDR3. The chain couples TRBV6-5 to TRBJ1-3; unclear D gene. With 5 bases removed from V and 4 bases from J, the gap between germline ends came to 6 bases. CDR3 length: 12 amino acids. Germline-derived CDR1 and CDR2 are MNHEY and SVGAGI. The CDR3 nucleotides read TGTGCCAGCAGTCCCGGGGGAAACACCATATATTTT. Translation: CASSPGGNTIYF.

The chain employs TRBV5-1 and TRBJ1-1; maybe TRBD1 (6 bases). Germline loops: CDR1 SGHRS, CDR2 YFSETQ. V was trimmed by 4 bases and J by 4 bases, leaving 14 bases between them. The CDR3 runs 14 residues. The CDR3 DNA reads TGCGCCAGCAGCACCGGACAGCGAGGCACTGAAGCTTTCTTT. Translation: CASSTGQRGTEAFF.

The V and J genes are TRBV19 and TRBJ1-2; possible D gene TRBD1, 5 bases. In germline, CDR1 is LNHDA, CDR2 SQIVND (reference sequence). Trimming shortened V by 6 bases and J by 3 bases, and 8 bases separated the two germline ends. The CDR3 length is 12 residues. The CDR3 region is CASRGPYYGYTF. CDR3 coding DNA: TGTGCCAGTAGGGGGCCGTACTATGGCTACACCTTC.

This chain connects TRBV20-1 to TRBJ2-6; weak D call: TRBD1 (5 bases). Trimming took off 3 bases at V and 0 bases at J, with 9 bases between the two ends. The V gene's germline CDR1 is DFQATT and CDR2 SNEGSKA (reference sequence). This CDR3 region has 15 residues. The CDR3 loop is CSASEDNSGANVLTF. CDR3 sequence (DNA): TGCAGTGCTAGTGAGGACAACTCTGGGGCCAACGTCCTGACTTTC.

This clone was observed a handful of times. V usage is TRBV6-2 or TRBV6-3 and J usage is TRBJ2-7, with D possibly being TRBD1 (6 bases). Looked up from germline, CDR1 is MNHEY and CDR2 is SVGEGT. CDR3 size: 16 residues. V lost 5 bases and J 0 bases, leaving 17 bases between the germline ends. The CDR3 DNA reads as TGTGCCAGCAGTGCACGGACAGAGCGAAGCTCCTACGAGCAGTACTTC. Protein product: CASSARTERSSYEQYF.

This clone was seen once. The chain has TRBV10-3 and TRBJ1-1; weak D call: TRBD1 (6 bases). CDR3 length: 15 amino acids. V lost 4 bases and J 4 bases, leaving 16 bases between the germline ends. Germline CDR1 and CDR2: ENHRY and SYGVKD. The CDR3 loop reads CAISVSTGLGTEAFF. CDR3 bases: TGTGCCATCAGTGTCTCCACAGGGTTGGGCACTGAAGCTTTCTTT.

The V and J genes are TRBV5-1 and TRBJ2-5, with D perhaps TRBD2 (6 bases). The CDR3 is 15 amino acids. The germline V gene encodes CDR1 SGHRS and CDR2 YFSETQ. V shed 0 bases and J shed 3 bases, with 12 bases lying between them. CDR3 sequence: CASSLVGGSEETQYF. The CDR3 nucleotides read TGCGCCAGCAGCTTGGTGGGAGGTTCGGAAGAGACCCAGTACTTC.